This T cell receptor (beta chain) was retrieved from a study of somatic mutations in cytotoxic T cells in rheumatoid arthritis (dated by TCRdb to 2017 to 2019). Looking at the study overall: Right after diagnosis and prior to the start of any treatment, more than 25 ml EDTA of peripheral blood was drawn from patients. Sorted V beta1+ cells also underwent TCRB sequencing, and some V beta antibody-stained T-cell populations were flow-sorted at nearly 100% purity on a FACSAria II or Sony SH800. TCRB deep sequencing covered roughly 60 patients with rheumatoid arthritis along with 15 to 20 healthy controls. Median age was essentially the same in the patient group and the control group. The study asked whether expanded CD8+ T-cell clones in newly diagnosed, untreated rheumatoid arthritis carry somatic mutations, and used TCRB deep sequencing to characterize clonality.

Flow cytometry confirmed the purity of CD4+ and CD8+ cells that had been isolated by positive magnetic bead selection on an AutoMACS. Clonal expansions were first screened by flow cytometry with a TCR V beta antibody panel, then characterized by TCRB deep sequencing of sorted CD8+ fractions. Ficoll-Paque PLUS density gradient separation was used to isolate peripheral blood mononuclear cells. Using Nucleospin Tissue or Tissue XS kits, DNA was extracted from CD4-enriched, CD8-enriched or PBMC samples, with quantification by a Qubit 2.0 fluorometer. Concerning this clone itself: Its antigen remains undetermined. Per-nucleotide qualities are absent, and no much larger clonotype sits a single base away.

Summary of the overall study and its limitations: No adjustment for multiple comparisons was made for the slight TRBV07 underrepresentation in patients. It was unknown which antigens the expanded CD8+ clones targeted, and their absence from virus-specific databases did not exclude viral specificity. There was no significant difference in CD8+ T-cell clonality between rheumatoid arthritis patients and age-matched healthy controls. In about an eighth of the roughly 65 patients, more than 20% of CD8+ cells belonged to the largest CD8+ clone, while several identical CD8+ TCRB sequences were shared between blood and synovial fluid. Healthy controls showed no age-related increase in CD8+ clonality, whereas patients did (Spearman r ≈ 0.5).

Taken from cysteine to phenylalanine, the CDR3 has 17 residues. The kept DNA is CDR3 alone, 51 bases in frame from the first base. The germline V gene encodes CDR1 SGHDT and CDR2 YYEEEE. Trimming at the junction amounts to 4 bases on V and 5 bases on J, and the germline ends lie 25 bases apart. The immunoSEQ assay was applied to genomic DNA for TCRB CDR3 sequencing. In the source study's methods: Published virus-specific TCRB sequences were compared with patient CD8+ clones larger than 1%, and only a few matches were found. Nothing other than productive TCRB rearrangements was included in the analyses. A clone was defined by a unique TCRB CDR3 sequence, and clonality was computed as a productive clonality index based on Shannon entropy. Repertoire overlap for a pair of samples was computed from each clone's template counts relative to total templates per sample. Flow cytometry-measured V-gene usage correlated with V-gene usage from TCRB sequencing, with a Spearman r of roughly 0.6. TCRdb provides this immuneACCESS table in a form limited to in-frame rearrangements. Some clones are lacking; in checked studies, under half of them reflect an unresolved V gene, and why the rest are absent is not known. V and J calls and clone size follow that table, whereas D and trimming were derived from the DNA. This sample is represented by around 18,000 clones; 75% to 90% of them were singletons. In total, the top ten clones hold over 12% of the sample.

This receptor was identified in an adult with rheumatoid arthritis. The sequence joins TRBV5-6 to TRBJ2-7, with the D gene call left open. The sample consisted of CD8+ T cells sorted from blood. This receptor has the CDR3 CASSQPYRLSSGNEQYF. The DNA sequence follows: TGTGCCAGCAGCCAACCTTATCGACTGTCGTCTGGAAACGAGCAGTACTTC.